This T cell receptor beta chain was recovered during a study of shared clonotypes between healthy human individuals. On the study more broadly: Each donor had three CD4 naive, three CD4 memory, two CD8 naive and one CD8 memory plate.

TCRdb's copy holds only in-frame clones and misses some; the assay was immunoSEQ multiplex PCR. The sample has under 1,100,000 clones, more than 60% seen once. Study-level results: Rarefaction curves obtained for sorted subsets showed sequencing incomplete despite large depth.

Trimming removed 6 bases at V and 1 base at J, with 7 bases between. Germline values: CDR1 SQVTM, CDR2 ANQGSEA. This CDR3 spans 11 amino acids. Comment on this clone: What it binds is unknown.

V is TRBV29-1 and J is TRBJ2-7; D is unclear. The source is a man younger than 35 in good health. Sample: memory CD4+ T cells sorted from blood. Stated subset: CD45RA-negative fraction. CDR3 region: CSVKTSYEQYF. CDR3 sequence (DNA): TGCAGCGTCAAAACGTCCTACGAGCAGTACTTC.